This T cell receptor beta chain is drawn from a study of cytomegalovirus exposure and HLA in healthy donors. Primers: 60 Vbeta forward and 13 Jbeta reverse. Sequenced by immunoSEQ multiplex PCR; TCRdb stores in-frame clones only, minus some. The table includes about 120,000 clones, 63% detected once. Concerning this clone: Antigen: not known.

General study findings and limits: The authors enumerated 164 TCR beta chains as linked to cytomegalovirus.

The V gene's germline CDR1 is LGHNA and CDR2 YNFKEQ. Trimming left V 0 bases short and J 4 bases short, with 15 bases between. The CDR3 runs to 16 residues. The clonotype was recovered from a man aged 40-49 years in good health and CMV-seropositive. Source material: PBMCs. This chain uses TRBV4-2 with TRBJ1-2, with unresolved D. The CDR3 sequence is CASSQDRRDSFYGYTF. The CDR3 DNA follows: TGTGCCAGCAGCCAAGATCGCAGAGACTCCTTCTATGGCTACACCTTC.